One sample yielded the 18 T cell receptor beta chains listed below, sequenced in a study of OX40 agonist ivuxolimab in advanced cancers. This table comes from immunoSEQ multiplex PCR, and its TCRdb copy is limited to in-frame clones, with some not included. The repertoire holds about 64,000 clones, with around 90% as singletons. The sequences come from CD4+ or CD8+ T cells sorted from blood, collected in a trial of the OX40 agonist ivuxolimab. Every receptor here comes from an adult with an advanced solid tumor such as melanoma, head and neck, liver or kidney cancer.

The chain is built from TRBV7-2 and TRBJ2-4, with D unclear. The CDR3 is 14 amino acids. The V gene's germline CDR1 is SGHTA and CDR2 FQGNSA. The V end was cut by 5 bases, the J end by 2 bases, with 10 bases between. In DNA form, the CDR3 reads TGTGCCAGCAGCCCACGTCAGTCCAAAAACATTCAGTACTTC. Translation gives CASSPRQSKNIQYF.

The chain uses TRBV4-1 and TRBJ2-7; 8 nucleotides match TRBD2. The CDR3 runs 15 residues. Trimming took 4 bases from V and 0 from J; bases not matched to a gene: 5. CDR1 and CDR2 from the germline V gene are MGHRA and YSYEKL. The CDR3, as DNA: TGCGCCAGCAGCCGGGCCGGGACTAGCTCCTACGAGCAGTACTTC. Its translation is CASSRAGTSSYEQYF.

The chain uses TRBV25-1 and TRBJ1-1, with TRBD1 matching 7 bases. Germline V gene lookup returns CDR1 MGHDK and CDR2 SYGVNS. The junction had 13 bases not matched to a gene; V was cut back by 5 bases and J by 4 bases. CDR3 size: 16 residues. The CDR3 protein is CASSQTLTGTATEAFF. The DNA for the CDR3 is TGTGCCAGCAGTCAGACTTTGACCGGGACAGCCACTGAAGCTTTCTTT.

This clone occurred a few times. This chain links TRBV30 with TRBJ1-1; D is uncertain. Trimming shortened V by 4 bases and J by 4 bases, and 10 bases separated the two germline ends. Germline-derived CDR1 and CDR2 are GTSNPN and SVGIG (reference sequence). CDR3 length: 12 residues. DNA for the CDR3: TGTGCCTGGACTTCGGTCGGCACTGAAGCTTTCTTT. Translated: CAWTSVGTEAFF.

J is TRBJ1-2 and V is TRBV5-1; 9 positions agree with TRBD1. V was pared by 5 bases and J by 2 bases, with 10 bases of the junction left unmatched. The CDR3 spans 16 residues. Germline CDR1 is SGHRS and CDR2 is YFSETQ. The CDR3 nucleotides are TGCGCCAGCAGATTAACAGGGGGCATTGCCAACTATGGCTACACCTTC. Translating gives CASRLTGGIANYGYTF.

The chain couples TRBV28 to TRBJ2-2; 8 bases map to TRBD1. V trimming: 6 bases; J trimming: 1 base; junction bases outside the gene matches: 1. The CDR3 totals 14 residues. Germline CDR1 reads MDHEN; CDR2 reads SYDVKM. The CDR3: CASRGQGNTGELFF. The CDR3 nucleotides are TGTGCCAGCAGAGGACAGGGGAACACCGGGGAGCTGTTTTTT.

This rearrangement joins TRBV6-5 to TRBJ2-7, with a possible D match to TRBD2 (5 bases). CDR3 length equals 14 residues. Germline V gives CDR1 MNHEY, CDR2 SVGAGI. With 3 bases removed from V and 4 bases from J, the gap between germline ends came to 13 bases. Here the CDR3 DNA reads TGTGCCAGCAGTTATACCGGGATTAGGTACGAGCAGTACTTC. Its protein product is CASSYTGIRYEQYF.

The CDR3 coding sequence is TGTGCCTGGAGGGCCAGTCGGTTTCGGGATGAAAAACTGTTTTTT. Encoded protein: CAWRASRFRDEKLFF. The rearrangement links TRBV30 to TRBJ1-4; D gene uncertain. This CDR3 is 15 amino acids long. The V gene lost 3 bases and the J gene lost 6 bases, with 17 bases spanning the gap. Germline V gene lookup returns CDR1 GTSNPN and CDR2 SVGIG (reference sequence).

CDR3 coding DNA: TGTGCCAGCAGCTCGACAGGGACTTATCAGCCCCAGCATTTT. It encodes CASSSTGTYQPQHF. The chain uses TRBV11-2 and TRBJ1-5, with 7 bases that match TRBD1. The trim removed 4 bases at V and 5 bases at J, leaving 5 bases unmatched. Germline CDR1 and CDR2: SGHAT and FQNNGV. The CDR3 is 14 amino acids.

The J gene is TRBJ2-1, the V gene TRBV7-9, with TRBD2 identical over 14 bases. The V gene end was trimmed by 4 bases and the J gene end by 8 bases; junction bases not matched to a gene: 13. CDR3 size: 18 residues. Germline CDR1 SEHNR, CDR2 FQNEAQ (reference sequence). In DNA form, the CDR3 reads TGTGCCAGCAGCTCCGGGACTAGCGGGAGTAGGCGTGGCTATGAGCAGTTCTTC. Translating gives CASSSGTSGSRRGYEQFF.

The V and J genes are TRBV18 and TRBJ2-1; D may match TRBD1 or TRBD2 (5 bases each). This CDR3 has 15 amino acids. Germline CDR1 KGHSH, CDR2 LQKENI. V lost 6 bases and J lost 4, with 16 bases in between. This CDR3 reads CASSHRGEGYNEQFF. DNA of the CDR3: TGTGCCAGCTCCCACAGAGGAGAGGGGTACAATGAGCAGTTCTTC.

CDR3 in DNA: TGTGCCGCCCAGACTAGCCATGAGCAGTTCTTC. Protein product: CAAQTSHEQFF. The V gene is TRBV10-3, the J gene TRBJ2-1; 7 positions match TRBD2. Germline V gives CDR1 ENHRY, CDR2 SYGVKD. This CDR3 contains 11 residues. The V segment lost 11 bases and the J segment 8 bases; nucleotides outside the gene matches: 6.

The V and J genes are TRBV11-3 and TRBJ2-5, with D unclear. The CDR3 runs 14 residues. The V gene's germline CDR1 is SGHNT and CDR2 YENEEA. V lost 3 bases, J lost 0 bases, and 8 bases lay in between. CDR3 protein: CASSFEKYQETQYF. In nucleotides, the CDR3 is TGTGCCAGCAGCTTCGAGAAGTACCAAGAGACCCAGTACTTC. Complete variable domain (other parts from reference TRBV11-3 and TRBJ2-5): EAGVVQSPRYKIIEKKQPVAFWCNPISGHNTLYWYLQNLGQGPELLIRYENEEAVDDSQLPKDRFSAERLKGVDSTLKIQPAELGDSAVYLCASSFEKYQETQYFGPGTRLLVL.

This clone was detected only once. The chain is built from TRBV2 and TRBJ1-5; D remains unclear. The V end lost 4 bases, the J end lost 3 bases, and 4 bases lay between the germline ends. The CDR3 extends over 12 amino acids. Germline V gene data show CDR1 as SNHLY and CDR2 as FYNNEI. The chain's CDR3 is CASSGSNQPQHF. For the CDR3, the DNA is TGTGCCAGCAGTGGTTCCAATCAGCCCCAGCATTTT.

This clone was seen a single time. The rearrangement joins TRBV6-5 to TRBJ1-2; possible D gene TRBD1, 5 bases. The germline gives CDR1 MNHEY, CDR2 SVGAGI. This CDR3 region has 13 residues. Trimming removed 6 bases at V and 8 bases at J, with 16 bases between. CDR3 DNA sequence: TGTGCCAGCAGATCTCGCCAGGGTGGGGGCTACACCTTC. Protein sequence: CASRSRQGGGYTF.

The rearrangement uses TRBV5-4 and TRBJ2-1, with 13 bases lining up with TRBD2. The CDR3 loop spans 16 amino acids. The trim removed 0 bases at V and 7 bases at J, leaving 4 bases unmatched. Germline CDR1 SGHNT, CDR2 YYREEE (reference sequence). This CDR3 is CASSLGGLAGRNEQFF. In nucleotides, the CDR3 is TGTGCCAGCAGCTTGGGGGGACTAGCGGGACGAAATGAGCAGTTCTTC.

This chain connects TRBV5-1 to TRBJ2-3, with D unclear. Trimming took 5 bases from V and 6 from J, leaving 10 bases between them. The CDR3 loop spans 12 amino acids. Germline CDR1 SGHRS, CDR2 YFSETQ. CDR3 nucleotide sequence: TGCGCCAGCAGTCAGGAGAAGGATACGCAGTATTTT. Translated: CASSQEKDTQYF.

The chain has TRBV11-2 and TRBJ2-5, with TRBD2 identical over 12 bases. Germline assignment: CDR1 SGHAT and CDR2 FQNNGV. The CDR3 extends over 17 amino acids. J gave up 5 bases and V 3 bases, and 10 bases lay outside the gene matches. The CDR3 nucleotides read TGTGCCAGCAGCTTGACGGGACTAGCGGGTGCCCGGGAGACCCAGTACTTC. Translating gives CASSLTGLAGARETQYF. Combining the CDR3 with reference TRBV11-2 and TRBJ2-5 gives the whole variable domain EAGVAQSPRYKIIEKRQSVAFWCNPISGHATLYWYQQILGQGPKLLIQFQNNGVVDDSQLPKDRFSAERLKGVDSTLKIQPAKLEDSAVYLCASSLTGLAGARETQYFGPGTRLLVL.